The 20 T cell receptor beta chains reported below all come from one sample, sequenced in a study of memory CD4+ T cells and cytomegalovirus serostatus. The table came from immunoSEQ multiplex PCR; TCRdb's copy has only in-frame clones and leaves some out. The sample consists of tens of thousands of clones, 78% of them appearing once. The sort gate was single viable CD3+CD4+CD8-CD45RO+ cells for memory CD4+ T cells. Sequencing used memory CD4+ T cells from blood. The receptors stem from an adult in good health and CMV-seronegative.

This chain links TRBV7-6 with TRBJ2-2; possibly TRBD2 for D (6 bases). The germline gives CDR1 SGHVS, CDR2 FNYEAQ. V shed 2 bases and J shed 11 bases, with 15 bases lying between them. CDR3 length equals 14 residues. The chain's CDR3 is CASSLRPPGAELFF. CDR3 sequence (DNA): TGTGCCAGCAGCTTACGGCCACCGGGAGCTGAGCTGTTTTTT. The whole variable domain, filled in from reference TRBV7-6 and TRBJ2-2, reads GAGVSQSPRYKVTKRGQDVALRCDPISGHVSLYWYRQALGQGPEFLTYFNYEAQQDKSGLPNDRFSAERPEGSISTLTIQRTEQRDSAMYRCASSLRPPGAELFFGEGSRLTVL.

The chain joins TRBV2 to TRBJ1-5; D call uncertain. In germline, CDR1 is SNHLY, CDR2 FYNNEI. V was cut by 3 bases and J by 11 bases, with 20 bases left in between. The CDR3 contains 15 residues. The CDR3: CASSDSALPSGAQHF. Here the CDR3 DNA reads TGTGCCAGCAGTGATTCCGCATTACCGAGTGGGGCCCAGCATTTT.

The V call is TRBV5-4, the J call TRBJ1-5; a weak D match, TRBD1 (5 bases). Germline V gene sequence: CDR1 SGHNT, CDR2 YYREEE (reference sequence). V was cut by 1 base and J by 1 base, with 9 bases left in between. The CDR3 totals 15 residues. CDR3 nucleotide sequence: TGTGCCAGCAGCTTGCAAGGGGCGAGCAATCAGCCCCAGCATTTT. Protein: CASSLQGASNQPQHF.

V is TRBV7-3 and J is TRBJ2-6, with D possibly being TRBD2 (5 bases). CDR3 length equals 15 residues. V lost 7 bases and J 2 bases, leaving 12 bases between the germline ends. Germline CDR1 and CDR2: SGHTA and FQGTGA. CDR3 loop: CASTPRVTGANVLTF. The CDR3 region has the DNA TGTGCCAGCACCCCGAGGGTAACTGGGGCCAACGTCCTGACTTTC.

V gene TRBV29-1 combines with J gene TRBJ1-5; D unclear. The germline V gene has CDR1 SQVTM and CDR2 ANQGSEA. The V and J ends lost 4 bases and 4 bases respectively, with 8 bases between them. This CDR3 contains 12 residues. The CDR3: CSVVSGNQPQHF. The DNA of the CDR3 is TGCAGCGTTGTAAGCGGGAATCAGCCCCAGCATTTT.

This sequence joins TRBV7-9 and TRBJ2-5, with TRBD1 as a possible D gene (5 bases). The CDR3 is 14 amino acids. Germline CDR1 is SEHNR and CDR2 is FQNEAQ (reference sequence). With 5 bases removed from V and 4 bases from J, the gap between germline ends came to 14 bases. The CDR3 sequence is CASSPTGARETQYF. For the CDR3, the DNA is TGTGCCAGCAGCCCAACTGGGGCCCGAGAGACCCAGTACTTC.

This chain joins TRBV28 and TRBJ2-1; no clear D. The CDR3 sequence is 14 residues long. From germline, CDR1 is MDHEN and CDR2 SYDVKM. V was cut by 3 bases and J by 6 bases, with 12 bases left in between. CDR3 region: CASSFAQVGNEQFF. CDR3 sequence (DNA): TGTGCCAGCAGTTTTGCCCAGGTCGGCAATGAGCAGTTCTTC.

This chain joins TRBV2 and TRBJ1-1; TRBD1 might be the D (5 bases). CDR3 length equals 16 residues. Deletions cut 1 base from V and 4 bases from J, with 16 bases between. Germline lookup yields CDR1 SNHLY and CDR2 FYNNEI. The CDR3 DNA follows: TGTGCCAGCAGTGAAGACAGGATGGGAGGGAGCACTGAAGCTTTCTTT. This translates into CASSEDRMGGSTEAFF.

The chain has TRBV18 and TRBJ1-1, with a weak D call TRBD1 (5 bases). The CDR3 is 15 residues long. Deletions cut 3 bases from V and 6 bases from J, with 17 bases between. The germline V gene has CDR1 KGHSH and CDR2 LQKENI. Here the CDR3 DNA reads TGTGCCAGCTCACCGGTCAGGGTGGTAGGGGCTGAAGCTTTCTTT. It is translated as CASSPVRVVGAEAFF.

The chain employs TRBV14 and TRBJ1-3, with D possibly being TRBD1 (5 bases). Trimming removed 4 bases from V and 6 bases from J, with 13 bases in between. The germline V gene encodes CDR1 SGHDN and CDR2 FVKESK. The CDR3 spans 14 residues. The CDR3 sequence: CASSPSGVSNTIYF. DNA of the CDR3: TGTGCCAGCAGCCCCTCGGGGGTTTCAAACACCATATATTTT.

This clone was seen just once. The V gene is TRBV6-5, the J gene TRBJ2-7; D unresolved. The CDR3 is made up of 12 amino acids. V was trimmed by 7 bases and J by 5 bases, leaving 12 bases between them. Germline loops: CDR1 MNHEY, CDR2 SVGAGI. CDR3 nucleotide sequence: TGTGCCAGCAAAACATCCGGAGACGAGCAGTACTTC. Translating it yields CASKTSGDEQYF.

The table lists this clone with a few counts. CDR3 coding DNA: TGTGCCAGCAGCCGTGAAGCGGGAAGTAGGGATGAGCAGTTCTTC. Translation gives CASSREAGSRDEQFF. This chain uses TRBV13 with TRBJ2-1; 7 positions match TRBD2. This CDR3 contains 15 residues. Trimming took 5 bases from V and 8 from J; bases not matched to a gene: 12. Per germline, CDR1 PRHDT and CDR2 FYEKMQ (reference sequence).

The chain joins TRBV4-1 to TRBJ2-3; 11 bases are shared with TRBD2. CDR1 is MGHRA and CDR2 is YSYEKL in the germline V gene. CDR3 length: 20 amino acids. J lost 0 bases, V lost 4 bases, and 15 bases had no gene match. This CDR3 is CASSRGSLAGAGTSTDTQYF. In nucleotides, the CDR3 is TGCGCCAGCAGCCGAGGGTCACTAGCGGGGGCCGGGACTAGCACAGATACGCAGTATTTT.

This rearrangement joins TRBV18 to TRBJ1-1; D uncertain. Per the germline V gene, CDR1 is KGHSH and CDR2 is LQKENI. Trimming left V 2 bases short and J 2 bases short, with 9 bases between. The CDR3 runs 14 residues. Written as DNA, the CDR3 is TGTGCCAGCTCACCAGTGGGGATTAACACTGAAGCTTTCTTT. Translated: CASSPVGINTEAFF.

The chain recombines TRBV21-1 with TRBJ1-2. TRBV21-1 is shown as a pseudogene. The CDR3 is 16 amino acids. CDR3 in DNA: TGTGCCAGCAGCAAAGAGTTCAGGGATGGGGGACCTGGCTACACCTTC. It specifies CASSKEFRDGGPGYTF.

This chain links TRBV5-5 with TRBJ1-1, with D uncertain. This CDR3 has 13 amino acids. Germline V CDR1 and CDR2: SGHKS, YYEKEE (reference sequence). Trimming took 6 bases from V and 0 from J, leaving 9 bases between them. CDR3: CASTRQVNTEAFF. The CDR3 bases are TGTGCCAGCACCAGACAAGTGAACACTGAAGCTTTCTTT.

V usage is TRBV5-1 and J usage is TRBJ2-1, with a weak D call TRBD1 (6 bases). The CDR3 is 14 amino acids. V dropped 4 bases and J dropped 3 bases, with 11 bases sitting between them. Per the germline V gene, CDR1 is SGHRS and CDR2 is YFSETQ. In DNA, the CDR3 is TGCGCCAGCAGCCCCGGACAGATCTACAATGAGCAGTTCTTC. Residues: CASSPGQIYNEQFF.

This chain uses TRBV19 with TRBJ1-3; possibly TRBD1 for D (5 bases). V was pared by 9 bases and J by 0 bases, with 12 bases between. From germline, CDR1 is LNHDA and CDR2 SQIVND (reference sequence). The length of the CDR3 is 14 residues. CDR3 sequence reads: CASKKGSSGNTIYF. The CDR3, as DNA: TGTGCCAGCAAAAAGGGGAGCTCTGGAAACACCATATATTTT.

This chain connects TRBV7-9 to TRBJ1-1, with a possible D match to TRBD1 (5 bases). Germline V lookup: CDR1 SEHNR, CDR2 FQNEAQ (reference sequence). The CDR3 has 15 residues. The ends were cut back, 5 bases at V and 4 bases at J, with 17 bases in the middle. CDR3 amino acids: CASSPRAGSVTEAFF. CDR3 bases: TGTGCCAGCAGCCCCAGGGCAGGGTCTGTCACTGAAGCTTTCTTT.

The chain couples TRBV5-4 to TRBJ2-5, with 10 bases fitting TRBD2. Germline loops: CDR1 SGHNT, CDR2 YYREEE (reference sequence). CDR3 length: 15 amino acids. V trimming: 1 base; J trimming: 2 bases; junction bases outside the gene matches: 2. The CDR3 reads CASSLLAGAQETQYF. The CDR3 DNA sequence: TGTGCCAGCAGCTTGCTAGCGGGGGCACAAGAGACCCAGTACTTC.